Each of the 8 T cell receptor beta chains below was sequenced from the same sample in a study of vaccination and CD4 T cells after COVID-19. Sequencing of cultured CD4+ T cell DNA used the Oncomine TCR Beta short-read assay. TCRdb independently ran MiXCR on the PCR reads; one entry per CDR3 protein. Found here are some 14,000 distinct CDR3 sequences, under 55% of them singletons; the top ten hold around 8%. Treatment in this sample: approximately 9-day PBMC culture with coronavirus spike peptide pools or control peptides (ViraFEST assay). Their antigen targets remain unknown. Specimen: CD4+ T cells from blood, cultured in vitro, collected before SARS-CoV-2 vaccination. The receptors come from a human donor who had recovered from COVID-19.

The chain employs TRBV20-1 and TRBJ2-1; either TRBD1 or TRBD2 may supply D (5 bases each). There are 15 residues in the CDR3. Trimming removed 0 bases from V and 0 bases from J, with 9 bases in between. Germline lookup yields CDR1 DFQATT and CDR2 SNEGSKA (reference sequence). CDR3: CSARDGTLSYNEQFF. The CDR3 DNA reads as TGCAGTGCTAGAGATGGGACCCTCTCCTACAATGAGCAGTTCTTC.

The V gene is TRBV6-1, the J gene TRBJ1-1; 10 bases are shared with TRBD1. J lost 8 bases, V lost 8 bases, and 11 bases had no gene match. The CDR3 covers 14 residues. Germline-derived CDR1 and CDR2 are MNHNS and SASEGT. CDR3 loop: CASRPSGQGGEAFF. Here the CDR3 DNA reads TGTGCCAGCCGCCCCTCAGGACAGGGGGGAGAAGCTTTCTTT.

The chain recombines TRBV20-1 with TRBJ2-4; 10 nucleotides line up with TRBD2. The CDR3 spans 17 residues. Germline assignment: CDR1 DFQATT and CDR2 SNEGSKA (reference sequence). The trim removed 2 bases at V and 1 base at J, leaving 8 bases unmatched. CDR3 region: CSARSLAGAEAKNIQYF. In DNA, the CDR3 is TGCAGTGCTAGATCCCTAGCGGGAGCGGAGGCCAAAAACATTCAGTACTTC.

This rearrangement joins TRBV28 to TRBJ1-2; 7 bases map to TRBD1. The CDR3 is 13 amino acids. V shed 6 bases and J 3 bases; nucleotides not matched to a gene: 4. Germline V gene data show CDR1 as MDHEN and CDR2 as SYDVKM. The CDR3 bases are TGTGCCAGCAGGCCAGGGGGGGACTATGGCTACACCTTC. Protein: CASRPGGDYGYTF.

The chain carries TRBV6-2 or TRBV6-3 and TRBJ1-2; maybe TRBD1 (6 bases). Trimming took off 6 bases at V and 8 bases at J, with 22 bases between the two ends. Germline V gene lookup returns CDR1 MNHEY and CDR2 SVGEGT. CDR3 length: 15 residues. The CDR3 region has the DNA TGTGCCAGCAGGGGGATTAGACAGGCTGTTCGCGGCTACACCTTC. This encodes CASRGIRQAVRGYTF.

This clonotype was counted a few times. CDR3 in amino acids: CASSASGGPYEQYF. Here the CDR3 DNA reads TGTGCCAGCAGCGCCAGCGGGGGGCCCTACGAGCAGTACTTC. This rearrangement joins TRBV7-2 to TRBJ2-7, with 9 bases that match TRBD2. CDR3 length: 14 residues. With 5 bases clipped from V and 2 bases from J, the junction kept 4 bases outside the gene matches. Germline CDR1 is SGHTA and CDR2 is FQGNSA.

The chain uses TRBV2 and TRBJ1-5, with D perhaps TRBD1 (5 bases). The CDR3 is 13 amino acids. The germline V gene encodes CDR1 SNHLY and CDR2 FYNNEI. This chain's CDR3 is CASPRGDSFPQHF. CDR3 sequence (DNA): TGTGCTTCACCGCGGGGGGACTCCTTTCCCCAGCATTTT.

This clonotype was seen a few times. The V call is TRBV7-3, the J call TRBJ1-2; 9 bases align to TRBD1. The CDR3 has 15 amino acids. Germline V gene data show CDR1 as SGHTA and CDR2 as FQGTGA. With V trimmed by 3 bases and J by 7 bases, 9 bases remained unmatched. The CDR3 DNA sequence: TGTGCCAGCAGCTTGAACAGGGGGCCCCCCAGTGGCTACACCTTC. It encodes CASSLNRGPPSGYTF.